This T cell receptor (beta chain) was recovered during a study of molecular identifiers for immune sequencing clone quantification. The CDR3 consists of 16 residues. Trimming removed 5 bases from V and 0 bases from J, with 16 bases in between. This clonotype was seen ten or more times. One entry per CDR3 protein, called by TCRdb with MiXCR from the PCR reads. Of some 650,000 distinct CDR3 sequences detected, 15% to 20% appear once; the ten largest clones hold roughly 0.85%. This receptor was identified in a human donor in good health. Some libraries in this study had Jurkat cell RNA spiked in. The V gene is TRBV12-3 or TRBV12-4, the J gene TRBJ1-2, with D hard to call. Sequenced material: naive CD8+ T cells from blood, with Jurkat cell RNA spiked in. The sample's subset: FACS-sorted CD8+CD4-CCR7+CD45RA+ naive T cells. This CDR3 reads CASSPSYTLPNYGYTF. The CDR3 region has the DNA TGTGCCAGCAGTCCCAGTTATACCCTTCCTAACTATGGCTACACCTTC.